These T cell receptor beta chains were read from a single sample in a study of shared clonotypes between healthy human individuals. Clones were read by immunoSEQ multiplex PCR, and TCRdb kept only the in-frame ones, dropping some. The repertoire holds around 2.5 million clones, with 80% to 95% as singletons. Input material: naive CD4+ T cells from PBMCs. These receptor sequences come from a man aged 18 to 29 in good health. Some clones in this sample may be carry-over from other donors' samples. Each CDR3 is given with its conserved first and last residue. A D gene is named only where the DNA matches it firmly. Some rows mark clone size as missing; the rest say once, few, many or name a class of expanded clone.

cdr3_aa: CASSVRGLAAAAQYF
cdr3_nt: TGTGCCAGTAGCGTTCGGGGACTGGCTGCGGCGGCCCAGTACTTC
j_call: TRBJ2-5
clone_size: .
v_call: TRBV19
d_call: .

cdr3_aa: CASRLSEELNYGYTF
cdr3_nt: TGCGCCAGCAGATTGTCAGAAGAACTTAACTATGGCTACACCTTC
j_call: TRBJ1-2
clone_size: .
v_call: TRBV5-1
d_call: .

cdr3_aa: CSAPTSGSFNEQFF
cdr3_nt: TGCAGCGCACCAACTAGCGGGAGTTTCAATGAGCAGTTCTTC
j_call: TRBJ2-1
clone_size: .
v_call: TRBV29-1
d_call: TRBD2

cdr3_aa: CASSPLQETQYF
cdr3_nt: TGTGCCAGCTCACCACTCCAAGAGACCCAGTACTTC
j_call: TRBJ2-5
clone_size: .
v_call: TRBV18
d_call: .

cdr3_aa: CASSFWGQGSNEQFF
cdr3_nt: TGTGCCAGCAGTTTTTGGGGACAGGGATCGAATGAGCAGTTCTTC
j_call: TRBJ2-1
clone_size: .
v_call: TRBV28
d_call: TRBD1

cdr3_aa: CASSPDRQSNYGYTF
cdr3_nt: TGTGCCAGCTCACCAGACAGGCAGTCTAACTATGGCTACACCTTC
j_call: TRBJ1-2
clone_size: .
v_call: TRBV18
d_call: .

cdr3_aa: CATSRDTGNYGYTF
cdr3_nt: TGTGCCACCAGCAGAGATACGGGTAACTATGGCTACACCTTC
j_call: TRBJ1-2
clone_size: .
v_call: TRBV15
d_call: .

cdr3_aa: CASSYPFGGPQYF
cdr3_nt: TGTGCCAGCAGCTATCCTTTCGGGGGTCCGCAGTATTTT
j_call: TRBJ2-3
clone_size: .
v_call: TRBV7-2
d_call: .

cdr3_aa: CATSRANYGYTF
cdr3_nt: TGTGCCACCTCCCGGGCTAACTATGGCTACACCTTC
j_call: TRBJ1-2
clone_size: .
v_call: TRBV6-1
d_call: .

cdr3_aa: CASSLDFGEGEAFF
cdr3_nt: TGTGCCAGCAGCCTCGACTTCGGTGAAGGGGAAGCTTTCTTT
j_call: TRBJ1-1
clone_size: few
v_call: TRBV7-2
d_call: .

cdr3_aa: CASIPAQGAVNTGELFF
cdr3_nt: TGTGCCAGCATCCCGGCTCAGGGGGCAGTGAACACCGGGGAGCTGTTTTTT
j_call: TRBJ2-2
clone_size: .
v_call: TRBV28
d_call: TRBD1

cdr3_aa: CASSEATFYNEQFF
cdr3_nt: TGTGCCAGCAGTGAAGCGACGTTCTACAATGAGCAGTTCTTC
j_call: TRBJ2-1
clone_size: .
v_call: TRBV2
d_call: .

cdr3_aa: CASSERNQETQYF
cdr3_nt: TGTGCCAGCAGTGAGCGGAACCAAGAGACCCAGTACTTC
j_call: TRBJ2-5
clone_size: few
v_call: TRBV7-2
d_call: .

cdr3_aa: CASSWAPGRYGYTF
cdr3_nt: TGTGCCAGCAGCTGGGCACCGGGACGGTATGGCTACACCTTC
j_call: TRBJ1-2
clone_size: .
v_call: TRBV5-5
d_call: .

cdr3_aa: CASSLMIDQPQHF
cdr3_nt: TGCGCCAGCAGCTTGATGATTGATCAGCCCCAGCATTTT
j_call: TRBJ1-5
clone_size: .
v_call: TRBV5-1
d_call: .

cdr3_aa: CASSQSQETQYF
cdr3_nt: TGCGCCAGCAGCCAATCGCAAGAGACCCAGTACTTC
j_call: TRBJ2-5
clone_size: .
v_call: TRBV5-1
d_call: .

cdr3_aa: CASSIDWRSGANVLTF
cdr3_nt: TGTGCCAGTAGTATAGATTGGCGCTCTGGGGCCAACGTCCTGACTTTC
j_call: TRBJ2-6
clone_size: .
v_call: TRBV19
d_call: .

cdr3_aa: CASSSRTGTGGTATQYF
cdr3_nt: TGTGCCAGCAGCTCCAGAACCGGGACAGGGGGTACAGCTACGCAGTATTTT
j_call: TRBJ2-3
clone_size: .
v_call: TRBV7-9
d_call: TRBD1

cdr3_aa: CASSPNLLNSYNEQFF
cdr3_nt: TGTGCCAGCAGTCCTAACCTCTTGAACTCCTACAATGAGCAGTTCTTC
j_call: TRBJ2-1
clone_size: many
v_call: TRBV27
d_call: .

cdr3_aa: CASSLGHALEQYF
cdr3_nt: TGTGCCAGCAGTTTAGGGCACGCCCTCGAGCAGTACTTC
j_call: TRBJ2-7
clone_size: once
v_call: TRBV28
d_call: .

cdr3_aa: CASSPSGMVGDTQYF
cdr3_nt: TGCGCCAGCAGCCCCTCCGGGATGGTAGGAGATACGCAGTATTTT
j_call: TRBJ2-3
clone_size: .
v_call: TRBV5-1
d_call: .

cdr3_aa: CASSLVLGPSGTEAFF
cdr3_nt: TGCGCCAGCAGCTTGGTCCTCGGACCTTCGGGCACTGAAGCTTTCTTT
j_call: TRBJ1-1
clone_size: .
v_call: TRBV5-1
d_call: .

cdr3_aa: CASSLGTGVTDTQYF
cdr3_nt: TGTGCCAGCAGCCTAGGGACAGGGGTGACAGATACGCAGTATTTT
j_call: TRBJ2-3
clone_size: once
v_call: TRBV11-1
d_call: TRBD1

cdr3_aa: CASRRYTGETSGYTF
cdr3_nt: TGTGCCAGCAGGAGATACACAGGGGAAACGTCTGGCTACACCTTC
j_call: TRBJ1-2
clone_size: .
v_call: TRBV28
d_call: TRBD1

cdr3_aa: CATRLGGRGYEQYF
cdr3_nt: TGTGCCACCCGATTGGGCGGGAGGGGCTACGAGCAGTACTTC
j_call: TRBJ2-7
clone_size: .
v_call: TRBV10-3
d_call: TRBD2

cdr3_aa: CASRGQGRSYEQYF
cdr3_nt: TGTGCCAGCAGAGGACAGGGCCGATCCTACGAGCAGTACTTC
j_call: TRBJ2-7
clone_size: .
v_call: TRBV28
d_call: TRBD1

cdr3_aa: CASSLEAGGRNTQYF
cdr3_nt: TGTGCCAGCAGCTTAGAAGCGGGAGGGAGGAATACGCAGTATTTT
j_call: TRBJ2-3
clone_size: .
v_call: TRBV7-2
d_call: TRBD2

cdr3_aa: CASSLFDTIYF
cdr3_nt: TGTGCCAGCAGTTTATTTGACACCATATATTTT
j_call: TRBJ1-3
clone_size: .
v_call: TRBV28
d_call: .